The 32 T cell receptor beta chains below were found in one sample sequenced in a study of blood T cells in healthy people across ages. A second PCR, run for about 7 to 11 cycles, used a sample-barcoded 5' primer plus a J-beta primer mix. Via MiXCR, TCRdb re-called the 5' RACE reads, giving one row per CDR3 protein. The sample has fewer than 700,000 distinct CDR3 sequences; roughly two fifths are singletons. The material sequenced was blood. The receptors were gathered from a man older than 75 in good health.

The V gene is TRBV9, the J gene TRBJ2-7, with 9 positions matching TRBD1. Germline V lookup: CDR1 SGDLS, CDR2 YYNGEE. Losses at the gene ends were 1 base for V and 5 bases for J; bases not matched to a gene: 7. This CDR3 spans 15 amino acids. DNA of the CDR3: TGTGCCAGCAGCGTAAGTAGGACAGGGGTCGACGAGCAGTACTTC. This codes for CASSVSRTGVDEQYF.

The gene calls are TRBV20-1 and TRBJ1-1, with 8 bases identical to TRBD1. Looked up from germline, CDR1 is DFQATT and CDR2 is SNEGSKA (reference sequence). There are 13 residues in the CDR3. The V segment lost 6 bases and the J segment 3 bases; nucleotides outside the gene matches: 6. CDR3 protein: CSAHRGADTEAFF. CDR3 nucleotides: TGCAGTGCCCACAGGGGGGCTGACACTGAAGCTTTCTTT.

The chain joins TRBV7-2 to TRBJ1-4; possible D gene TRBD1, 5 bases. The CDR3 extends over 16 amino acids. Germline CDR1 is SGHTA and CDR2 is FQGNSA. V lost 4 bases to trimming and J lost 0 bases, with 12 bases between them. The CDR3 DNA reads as TGTGCCAGCAGCTCCCAGGGCGCCGCAACTAATGAAAAACTGTTTTTT. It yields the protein CASSSQGAATNEKLFF.

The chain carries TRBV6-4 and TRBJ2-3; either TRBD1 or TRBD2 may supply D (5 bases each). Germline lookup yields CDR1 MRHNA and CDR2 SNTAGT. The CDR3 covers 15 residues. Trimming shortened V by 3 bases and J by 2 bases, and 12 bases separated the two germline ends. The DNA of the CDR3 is TGTGCCAGCAGTGAGGTGAACGGGGCCACAGATACGCAGTATTTT. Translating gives CASSEVNGATDTQYF.

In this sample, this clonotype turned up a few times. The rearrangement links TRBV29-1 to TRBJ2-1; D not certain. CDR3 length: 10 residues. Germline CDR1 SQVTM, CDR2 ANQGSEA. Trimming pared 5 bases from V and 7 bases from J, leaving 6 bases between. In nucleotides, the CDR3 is TGCAGCGTTCGAAGGAATGAGCAGTTCTTC. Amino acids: CSVRRNEQFF.

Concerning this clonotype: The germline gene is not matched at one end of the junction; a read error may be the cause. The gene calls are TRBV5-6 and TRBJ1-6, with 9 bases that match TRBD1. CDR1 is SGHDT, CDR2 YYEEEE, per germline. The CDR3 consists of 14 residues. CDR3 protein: CVSSLRDRVSPLHF. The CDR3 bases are TGTGTCAGCAGCTTGCGGGACAGGGTTTCACCCCTCCACTTT.

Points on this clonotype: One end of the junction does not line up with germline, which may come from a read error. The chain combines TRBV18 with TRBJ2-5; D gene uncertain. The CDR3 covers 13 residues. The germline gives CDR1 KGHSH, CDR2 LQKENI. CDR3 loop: CAGSVGIEETQYF. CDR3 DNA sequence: TGTGCCGGCTCAGTAGGGATCGAGGAGACCCAGTACTTC.

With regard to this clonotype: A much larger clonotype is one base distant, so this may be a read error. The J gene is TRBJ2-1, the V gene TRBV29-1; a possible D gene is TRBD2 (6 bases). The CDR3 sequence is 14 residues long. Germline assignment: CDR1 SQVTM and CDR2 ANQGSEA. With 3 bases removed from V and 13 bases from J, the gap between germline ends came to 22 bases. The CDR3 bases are TGCAGCGTTGATGGCACTCCCTCCCGGGAGACCCAGTTCTTC. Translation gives CSVDGTPSRETQFF.

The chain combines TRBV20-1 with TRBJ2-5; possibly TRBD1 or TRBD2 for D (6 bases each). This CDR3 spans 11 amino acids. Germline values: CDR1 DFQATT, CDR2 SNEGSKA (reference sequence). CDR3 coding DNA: TGCGCGGGACATCGACAAGAGACCCAGTACTTC. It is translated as CAGHRQETQYF.

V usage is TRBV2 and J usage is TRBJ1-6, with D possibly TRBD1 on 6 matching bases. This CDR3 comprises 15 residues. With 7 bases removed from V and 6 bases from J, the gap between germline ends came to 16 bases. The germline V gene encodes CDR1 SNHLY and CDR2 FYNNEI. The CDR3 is CASTYRDGSNSPLHF. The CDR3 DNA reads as TGTGCCAGCACTTACAGGGATGGGAGTAATTCACCCCTCCACTTT.

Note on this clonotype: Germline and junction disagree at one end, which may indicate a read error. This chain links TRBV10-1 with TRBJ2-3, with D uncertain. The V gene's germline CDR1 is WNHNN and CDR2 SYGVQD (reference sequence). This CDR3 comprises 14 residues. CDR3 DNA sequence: TGCGCCAGCAGTGGACCACCTTACACAGATGCGCAGTATTTT. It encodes CASSGPPYTDAQYF.

CDR3 protein: CASSQRDRANQPQHF. CDR3 bases: TGTGCCAGCAGCCAACGCGACAGGGCGAATCAGCCCCAGCATTTT. The rearrangement uses TRBV4-2 and TRBJ1-5, with 7 nucleotides matching TRBD1. Germline CDR1 and CDR2: LGHNA and YNFKEQ. After removal of 2 bases from V and 4 bases from J, the junction contained 5 bases not matched to a gene. CDR3 length equals 15 residues.

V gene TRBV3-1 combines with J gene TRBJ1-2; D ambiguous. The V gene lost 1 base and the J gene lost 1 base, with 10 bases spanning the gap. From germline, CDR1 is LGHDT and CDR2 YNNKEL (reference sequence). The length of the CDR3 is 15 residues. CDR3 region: CASSQGVVGNYGYTF. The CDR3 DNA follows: TGTGCCAGCAGCCAAGGGGTGGTGGGTAACTATGGCTACACCTTC.

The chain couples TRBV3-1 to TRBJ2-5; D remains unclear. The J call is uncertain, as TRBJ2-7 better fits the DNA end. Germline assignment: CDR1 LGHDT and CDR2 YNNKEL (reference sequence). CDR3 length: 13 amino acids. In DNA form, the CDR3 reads TGTGCCAGCAGCCAATCCGGCCTTGACGAGCAGTACTTC. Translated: CASSQSGLDEQYF.

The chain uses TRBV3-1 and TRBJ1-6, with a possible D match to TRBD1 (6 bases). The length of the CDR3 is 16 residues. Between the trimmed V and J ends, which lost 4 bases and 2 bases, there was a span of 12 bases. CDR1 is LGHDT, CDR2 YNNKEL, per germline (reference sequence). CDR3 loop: CASSLRDRTYNSPLHF. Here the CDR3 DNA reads TGTGCCAGCAGCCTTCGAGACAGGACCTATAATTCACCCCTCCACTTT.

CDR3 protein: CASSLRQGSQPQHF. The CDR3 nucleotides read TGTGCCAGCAGCTTAAGGCAGGGGAGTCAGCCCCAGCATTTT. V is TRBV7-2 and J is TRBJ1-5, with a possible D match to TRBD1 (6 bases). Germline CDR1 reads SGHTA; CDR2 reads FQGNSA. The CDR3 has 14 residues. V lost 2 bases and J lost 6, with 11 bases in between.

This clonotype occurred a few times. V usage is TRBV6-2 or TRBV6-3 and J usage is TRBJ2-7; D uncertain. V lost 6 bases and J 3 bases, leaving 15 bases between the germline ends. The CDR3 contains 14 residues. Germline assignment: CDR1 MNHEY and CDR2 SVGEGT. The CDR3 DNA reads TGTGCCAGCAGCCGTACCGTCGGTGGCTACGAGCAGTACTTC. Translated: CASSRTVGGYEQYF.

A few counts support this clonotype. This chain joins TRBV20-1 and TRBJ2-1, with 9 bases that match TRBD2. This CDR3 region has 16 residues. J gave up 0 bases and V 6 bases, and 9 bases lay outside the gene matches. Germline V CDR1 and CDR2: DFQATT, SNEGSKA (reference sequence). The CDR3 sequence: CSASGTSSGSYNEQFF. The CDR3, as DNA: TGCAGTGCGAGTGGGACTAGCTCCGGCTCCTACAATGAGCAGTTCTTC.

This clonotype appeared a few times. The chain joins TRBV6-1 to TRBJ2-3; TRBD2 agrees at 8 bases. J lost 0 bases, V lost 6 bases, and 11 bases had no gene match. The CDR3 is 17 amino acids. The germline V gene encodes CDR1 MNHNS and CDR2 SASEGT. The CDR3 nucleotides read TGTGCCAGCAGCAAATCGTTAGCGGGGTCAAGCACAGATACGCAGTATTTT. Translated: CASSKSLAGSSTDTQYF.

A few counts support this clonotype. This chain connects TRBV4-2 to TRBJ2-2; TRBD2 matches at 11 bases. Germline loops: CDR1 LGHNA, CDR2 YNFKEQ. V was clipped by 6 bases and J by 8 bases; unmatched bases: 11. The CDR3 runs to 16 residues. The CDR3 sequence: CASSLSGGAKWGELFF. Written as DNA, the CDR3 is TGTGCCAGCAGTCTTAGCGGGGGGGCCAAATGGGGGGAGCTGTTTTTT.

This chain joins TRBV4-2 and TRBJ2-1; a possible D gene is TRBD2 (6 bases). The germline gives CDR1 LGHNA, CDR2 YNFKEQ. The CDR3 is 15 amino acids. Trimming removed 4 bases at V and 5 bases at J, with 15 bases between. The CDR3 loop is CASSRTGGIDNEQFF. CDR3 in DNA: TGTGCCAGCAGCCGGACTGGCGGGATTGACAATGAGCAGTTCTTC.

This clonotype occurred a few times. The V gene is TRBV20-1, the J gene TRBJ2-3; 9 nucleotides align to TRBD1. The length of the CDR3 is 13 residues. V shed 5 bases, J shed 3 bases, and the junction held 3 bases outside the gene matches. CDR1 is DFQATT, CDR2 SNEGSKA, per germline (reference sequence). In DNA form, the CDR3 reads TGCAGTGCTGGGACAGGGTGGACAGATACGCAGTATTTT. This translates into CSAGTGWTDTQYF.

The CDR3 region has the DNA TGTGCCAGCAGCCAAGAGGGTGGGGGGGAGCTGTTTTTT. Translated, it gives CASSQEGGGELFF. The rearrangement links TRBV4-2 to TRBJ2-2; D is unresolved. Germline assignment: CDR1 LGHNA and CDR2 YNFKEQ. The CDR3 totals 13 residues. The V gene lost 0 bases and the J gene lost 8 bases, with 7 bases spanning the gap.

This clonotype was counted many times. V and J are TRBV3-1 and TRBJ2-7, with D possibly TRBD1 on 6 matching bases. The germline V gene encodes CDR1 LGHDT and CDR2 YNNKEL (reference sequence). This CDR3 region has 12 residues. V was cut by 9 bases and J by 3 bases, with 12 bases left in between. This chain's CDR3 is CASSGQNYEQYF. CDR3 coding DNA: TGTGCCAGTTCCGGACAGAACTACGAGCAGTACTTC.

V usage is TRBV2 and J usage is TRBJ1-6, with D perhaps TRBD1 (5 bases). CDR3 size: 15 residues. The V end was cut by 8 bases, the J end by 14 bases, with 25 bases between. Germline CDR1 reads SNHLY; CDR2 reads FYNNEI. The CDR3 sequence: CASSYTGAQGSALHF. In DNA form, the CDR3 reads TGTGCCAGCTCATACACCGGGGCTCAAGGCTCAGCCCTCCACTTT.

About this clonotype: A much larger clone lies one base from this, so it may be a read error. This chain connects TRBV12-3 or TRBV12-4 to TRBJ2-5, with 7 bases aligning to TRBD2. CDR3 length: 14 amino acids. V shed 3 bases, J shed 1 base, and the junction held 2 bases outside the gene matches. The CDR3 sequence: CASSFWGGQETQYF. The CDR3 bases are TGTGCCAGCAGTTTTTGGGGGGGCCAAGAGACCCAGTACTTC.

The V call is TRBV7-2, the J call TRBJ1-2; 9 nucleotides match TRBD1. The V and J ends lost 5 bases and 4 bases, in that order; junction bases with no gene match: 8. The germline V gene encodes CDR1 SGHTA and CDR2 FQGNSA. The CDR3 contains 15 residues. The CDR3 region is CASSLRGQGSYGYTF. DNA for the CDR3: TGTGCCAGCAGCCTCCGGGGACAGGGCAGCTATGGCTACACCTTC.

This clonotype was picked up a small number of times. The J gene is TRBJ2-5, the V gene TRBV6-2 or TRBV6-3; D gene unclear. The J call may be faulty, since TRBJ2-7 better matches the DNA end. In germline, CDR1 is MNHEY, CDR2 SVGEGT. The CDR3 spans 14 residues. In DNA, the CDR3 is TGTGCCAGCAGTTACTCGATTTCTTCCGGCGAGCAGTACTTC. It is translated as CASSYSISSGEQYF.

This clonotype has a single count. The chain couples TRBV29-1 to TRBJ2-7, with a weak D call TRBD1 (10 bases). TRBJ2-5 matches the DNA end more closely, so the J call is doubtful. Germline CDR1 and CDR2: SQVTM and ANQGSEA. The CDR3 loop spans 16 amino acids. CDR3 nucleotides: TGCAGTGGACAGGGGGGGATTAGCGGGAGTCGTGAGACCCAGTACTTC. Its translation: CSGQGGISGSRETQYF.

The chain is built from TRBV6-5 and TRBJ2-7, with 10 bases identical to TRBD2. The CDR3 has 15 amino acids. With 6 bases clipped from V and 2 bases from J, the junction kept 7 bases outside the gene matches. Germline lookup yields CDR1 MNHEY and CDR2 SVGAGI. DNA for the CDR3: TGTGCCAGCAGCTCCAAGCGGGGGGGCCCCTACGAGCAGTACTTC. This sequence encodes CASSSKRGGPYEQYF.

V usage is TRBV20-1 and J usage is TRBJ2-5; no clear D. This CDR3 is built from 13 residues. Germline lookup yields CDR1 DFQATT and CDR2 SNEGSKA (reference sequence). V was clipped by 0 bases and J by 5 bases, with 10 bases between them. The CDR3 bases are TGCAGTGCTAGAGATGAAGGTTTCGAGACCCAGTACTTC. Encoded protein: CSARDEGFETQYF.

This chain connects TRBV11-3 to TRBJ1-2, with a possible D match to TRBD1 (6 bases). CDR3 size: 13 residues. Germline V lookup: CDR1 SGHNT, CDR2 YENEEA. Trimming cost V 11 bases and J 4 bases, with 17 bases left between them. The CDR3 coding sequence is TGTGCCGGAGGAAGGGGGACTATCTATGGCTACACCTTC. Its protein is CAGGRGTIYGYTF.